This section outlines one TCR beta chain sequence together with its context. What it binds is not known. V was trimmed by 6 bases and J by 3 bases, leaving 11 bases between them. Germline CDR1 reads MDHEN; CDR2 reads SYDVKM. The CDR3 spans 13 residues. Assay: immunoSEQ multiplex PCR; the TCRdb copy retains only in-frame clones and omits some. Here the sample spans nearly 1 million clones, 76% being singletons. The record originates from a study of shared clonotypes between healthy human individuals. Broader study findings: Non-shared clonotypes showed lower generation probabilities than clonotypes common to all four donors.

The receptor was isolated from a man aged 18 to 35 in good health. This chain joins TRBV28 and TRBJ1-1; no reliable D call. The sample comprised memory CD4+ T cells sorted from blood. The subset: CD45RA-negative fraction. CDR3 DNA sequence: TGTGCCAGCAGAGTCTTGTTGGACACTGAAGCTTTCTTT. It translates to CASRVLLDTEAFF.